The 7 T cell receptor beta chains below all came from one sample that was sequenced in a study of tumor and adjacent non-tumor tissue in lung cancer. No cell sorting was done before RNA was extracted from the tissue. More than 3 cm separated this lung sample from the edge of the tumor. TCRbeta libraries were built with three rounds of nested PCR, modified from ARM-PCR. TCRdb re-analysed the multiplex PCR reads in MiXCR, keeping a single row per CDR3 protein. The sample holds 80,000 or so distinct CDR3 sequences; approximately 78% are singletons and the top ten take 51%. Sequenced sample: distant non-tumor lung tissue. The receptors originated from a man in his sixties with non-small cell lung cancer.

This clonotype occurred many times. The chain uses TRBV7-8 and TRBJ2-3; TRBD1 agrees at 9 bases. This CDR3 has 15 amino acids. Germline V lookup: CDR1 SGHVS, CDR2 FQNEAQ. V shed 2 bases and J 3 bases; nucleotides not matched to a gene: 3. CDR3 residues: CASSLLDRGTDTQYF. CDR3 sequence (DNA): TGTGCCAGCAGCTTATTGGACAGGGGAACAGATACGCAGTATTTT.

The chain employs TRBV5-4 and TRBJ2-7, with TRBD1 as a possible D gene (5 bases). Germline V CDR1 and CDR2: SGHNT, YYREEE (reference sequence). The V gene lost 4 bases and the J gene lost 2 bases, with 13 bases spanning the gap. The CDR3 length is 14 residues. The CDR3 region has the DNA TGTGCCAGCAGCCCAGGGAACCGAACCTACGAGCAGTACTTC. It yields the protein CASSPGNRTYEQYF.

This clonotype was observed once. The CDR3 DNA reads as TGTGCAAGCGGCTTAGTTAGGAGGGGCACTGAAGCTTTCTTT. Translating it yields CASGLVRRGTEAFF. The chain joins TRBV11-2 to TRBJ1-1, with D perhaps TRBD1 (5 bases). This CDR3 has 14 residues. Germline lookup yields CDR1 SGHAT and CDR2 FQNNGV.

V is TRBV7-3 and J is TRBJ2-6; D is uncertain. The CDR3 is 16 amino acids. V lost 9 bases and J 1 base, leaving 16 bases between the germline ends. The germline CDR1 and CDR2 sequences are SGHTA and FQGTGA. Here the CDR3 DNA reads TGTGCCAGAAGCCCCAACGGAGAGTCTGGGGCCAACGTCCTGACTTTC. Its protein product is CARSPNGESGANVLTF.

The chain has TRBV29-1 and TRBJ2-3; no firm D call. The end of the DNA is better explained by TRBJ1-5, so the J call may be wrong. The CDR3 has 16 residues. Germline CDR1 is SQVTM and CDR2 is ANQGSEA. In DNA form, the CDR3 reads TGCATCGCCATAAGAATAGCGGGAGGGAGCACAGATACGCAGCATTTT. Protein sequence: CIAIRIAGGSTDTQHF.

The CDR3 reads CASISTTWGSKETQYF. CDR3 bases: TGTGCCAGCATCTCCACAACGTGGGGGTCAAAGGAGACCCAGTACTTC. The rearrangement links TRBV11-2 to TRBJ2-5, with D perhaps given as TRBD1 or TRBD2 (5 bases each). Per germline, CDR1 SGHAT and CDR2 FQNNGV. The CDR3 runs 16 residues. Trimming stripped 7 bases from V and 5 bases from J, with 23 bases between.

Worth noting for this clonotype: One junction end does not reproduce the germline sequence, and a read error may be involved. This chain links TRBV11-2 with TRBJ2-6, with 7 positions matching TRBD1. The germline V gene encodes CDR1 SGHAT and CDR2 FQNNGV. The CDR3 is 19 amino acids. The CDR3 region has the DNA TGTGCTAGCAGCTTATCTCCAAAGGACAGGCCCTCTGGGGCCAACGTCCTGACTTTC. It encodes CASSLSPKDRPSGANVLTF.